A single sample gave rise to the 28 T cell receptor beta chains below, sequenced in a study of cytomegalovirus exposure and HLA in healthy donors. PCR employed 60 Vbeta and 13 Jbeta primers. The table came from immunoSEQ multiplex PCR; TCRdb's copy has only in-frame clones and leaves some out. The sample has roughly 100,000 clones; the top ten hold 3% to 3.5%. The sequenced sample was PBMCs. The receptors here all came from a middle-aged man in good health and CMV-seronegative.

The DNA for the CDR3 is TGTGCCAGCAGTTCGACAGGTACCAACTATGGCTACACCTTC. Residues: CASSSTGTNYGYTF. The rearrangement links TRBV28 to TRBJ1-2; weak D call: TRBD1 (6 bases). Trimming stripped 4 bases from V and 2 bases from J, with 11 bases between. Germline CDR1 and CDR2: MDHEN and SYDVKM. The CDR3 loop spans 14 amino acids.

This sequence joins TRBV7-9 and TRBJ1-4; 12 bases map to TRBD1. With 7 bases clipped from V and 8 bases from J, the junction kept 11 bases outside the gene matches. Germline CDR1 reads SEHNR; CDR2 reads FQNEAQ (reference sequence). The CDR3 runs to 16 residues. CDR3 loop: CASNTGTGGVGEKLFF. The CDR3, as DNA: TGTGCCAGCAACACCGGGACAGGGGGCGTTGGGGAAAAACTGTTTTTT.

The chain couples TRBV18 to TRBJ1-3; the match to TRBD1 covers 8 bases. V shed 3 bases, J shed 3 bases, and the junction held 10 bases outside the gene matches. Germline V lookup: CDR1 KGHSH, CDR2 LQKENI. The CDR3 runs 17 residues. The CDR3: CASSPTSPGGSGNTIYF. The CDR3 bases are TGTGCCAGCTCACCCACTAGCCCAGGGGGCAGTGGAAACACCATATATTTT.

The V and J genes are TRBV7-9 and TRBJ2-5, with D perhaps matching TRBD2 (5 bases). The CDR3 loop spans 13 amino acids. Deletions cut 1 base from V and 11 bases from J, with 14 bases between. CDR1 is SEHNR, CDR2 FQNEAQ, per germline (reference sequence). CDR3 coding DNA: TGTGCCAGCAGCTTAGTCGGGGTGAAAGAGCAGTACTTC. Translated: CASSLVGVKEQYF.

The chain has TRBV6-5 and TRBJ1-4; tentative D call: TRBD1 (5 bases). Trimming removed 4 bases at V and 8 bases at J, with 11 bases between. This CDR3 region has 13 residues. Germline loops: CDR1 MNHEY, CDR2 SVGAGI. In nucleotides, the CDR3 is TGTGCCAGCAGTTCCGCGGGGCGCGAAAAACTGTTTTTT. Protein sequence: CASSSAGREKLFF.

V gene TRBV19 combines with J gene TRBJ1-1, with 8 bases identical to TRBD1. Germline V gene lookup returns CDR1 LNHDA and CDR2 SQIVND (reference sequence). The CDR3 has 14 amino acids. The ends lost 2 bases at V and 6 bases at J; junction bases unmatched: 5. DNA of the CDR3: TGTGCCAGTAGTATAAACGACAGGGGTCCTGAAGCTTTCTTT. It translates to CASSINDRGPEAFF.

The chain combines TRBV10-2 with TRBJ1-1; 8 nucleotides match TRBD1. This CDR3 is built from 13 residues. Trimming cost V 6 bases and J 11 bases; bases outside gene matches: 11. The germline CDR1 and CDR2 sequences are WSHSY and SAAADI. In DNA, the CDR3 is TGCGCCAGCAGGGTGACAGGGGAATTTGGGGCTTTCTTT. It is translated as CASRVTGEFGAFF.

The chain uses TRBV18 and TRBJ2-5, with 11 nucleotides matching TRBD2. V shed 3 bases, J shed 0 bases, and the junction held 6 bases outside the gene matches. The V gene's germline CDR1 is KGHSH and CDR2 LQKENI. This CDR3 region has 17 residues. As DNA, the CDR3 is TGTGCCAGCTCACCCGGGACTAGCGGCAACAACCAAGAGACCCAGTACTTC. It codes for CASSPGTSGNNQETQYF.

The J gene is TRBJ2-7, the V gene TRBV27; 9 bases map to TRBD1. The CDR3 is 14 amino acids. Germline CDR1 is MNHEY and CDR2 is SMNVEV (reference sequence). V shed 5 bases and J 3 bases; nucleotides not matched to a gene: 5. The CDR3 loop is CASSVDRGNYEQYF. CDR3 in DNA: TGTGCCAGCAGTGTGGACAGGGGAAACTACGAGCAGTACTTC.

The chain is built from TRBV11-3 and TRBJ2-3; perhaps TRBD2 as D (5 bases). V lost 2 bases and J lost 2, with 8 bases in between. This CDR3 has 14 residues. Germline V lookup: CDR1 SGHNT, CDR2 YENEEA. The CDR3 region is CASSLLGNTDTQYF. The DNA of the CDR3 is TGTGCCAGCAGCTTACTCGGGAACACAGATACGCAGTATTTT.

This sequence joins TRBV19 and TRBJ2-1; 13 bases fit TRBD2. The CDR3 contains 15 residues. The germline gives CDR1 LNHDA, CDR2 SQIVND (reference sequence). V gave up 4 bases and J gave up 10 bases; unmatched junction bases: 7. The CDR3 spells CASSSPWTSGREQFF. The CDR3 DNA reads as TGTGCCAGTAGTAGCCCCTGGACTAGCGGGAGAGAGCAGTTCTTC.

The V and J genes are TRBV27 and TRBJ2-1, with 12 positions matching TRBD2. Germline V gene lookup returns CDR1 MNHEY and CDR2 SMNVEV (reference sequence). V lost 7 bases, J lost 7 bases, and 8 bases stayed unmatched. The CDR3 spans 15 residues. As DNA, the CDR3 is TGTGCCAGCACCCACAGACTAGCGGGAGAGAATGAGCAGTTCTTC. Encoded protein: CASTHRLAGENEQFF.

The J gene is TRBJ2-4, the V gene TRBV10-2, with 7 bases matching TRBD2. V shed 0 bases, J shed 10 bases, and the junction held 6 bases outside the gene matches. The CDR3 has 14 amino acids. Per the germline V gene, CDR1 is WSHSY and CDR2 is SAAADI. The CDR3 DNA reads TGCGCCAGCAGTGAGTCAGCCGCCGGGGGGATTCAGTACTTC. Its translation is CASSESAAGGIQYF.

This chain's CDR3 is CASSLRTGRNTEAFF. Written as DNA, the CDR3 is TGTGCCAGTAGTCTCCGGACAGGGAGGAACACTGAAGCTTTCTTT. V and J are TRBV19 and TRBJ1-1; the match to TRBD1 covers 8 bases. The CDR3 sequence is 15 residues long. The germline gives CDR1 LNHDA, CDR2 SQIVND (reference sequence). The V segment lost 5 bases and the J segment 1 base; nucleotides outside the gene matches: 6. The variable domain in full, completed from reference TRBV19 and TRBJ1-1, reads DGGITQSPKYLFRKEGQNVTLSCEQNLNHDAMYWYRQDPGQGLRLIYYSQIVNDFQKGDIAEGYSVSREKKESFPLTVTSAQKNPTAFYLCASSLRTGRNTEAFFGQGTRLTVV.

The chain has TRBV7-2 and TRBJ2-5, with 8 bases lining up with TRBD1. The CDR3 has 15 amino acids. From germline, CDR1 is SGHTA and CDR2 FQGNSA. V gave up 1 base and J gave up 4 bases; unmatched junction bases: 5. CDR3 DNA sequence: TGTGCCAGCAGCTTAGGTACAGGGGGAAGAGAGACCCAGTACTTC. This codes for CASSLGTGGRETQYF.

CDR3 residues: CASSSGRGGTYNEQFF. CDR3 DNA: TGTGCCAGCAGCTCCGGTCGTGGGGGGACCTACAATGAGCAGTTCTTC. The chain recombines TRBV7-9 with TRBJ2-1; D might be TRBD2 (6 bases). V lost 4 bases to trimming and J lost 2 bases, with 15 bases between them. Germline CDR1 and CDR2: SEHNR and FQNEAQ (reference sequence). This CDR3 spans 16 amino acids. Together with reference TRBV7-9 and TRBJ2-1, the CDR3 gives the full variable domain: DTGVSQNPRHKITKRGQNVTFRCDPISEHNRLYWYRQTLGQGPEFLTYFQNEAQLEKSRLLSDRFSAERPKGSFSTLEIQRTEQGDSAMYLCASSSGRGGTYNEQFFGPGTRLTVL.

This chain connects TRBV5-6 to TRBJ2-2, with unresolved D. Germline V lookup: CDR1 SGHDT, CDR2 YYEEEE. The CDR3 is made up of 12 amino acids. Trimming took 2 bases from V and 5 from J, leaving 4 bases between them. DNA of the CDR3: TGTGCCAGCAGCTTTCCGACCGGGGAGCTGTTTTTT. Translating it yields CASSFPTGELFF.

V gene TRBV4-3 combines with J gene TRBJ2-7; maybe TRBD1 (6 bases). V dropped 3 bases and J dropped 4 bases, with 13 bases sitting between them. The germline V gene has CDR1 LGHNA and CDR2 YSLEER. CDR3 length: 14 amino acids. The CDR3 DNA reads TGCGCCAGCAGCCAGGGATTACAGGGTTACGAGCAGTACTTC. Protein product: CASSQGLQGYEQYF.

This sequence joins TRBV9 and TRBJ2-1, with a possible D match to TRBD2 (8 bases). V gave up 1 base and J gave up 4 bases, with 18 bases separating them. The germline V gene encodes CDR1 SGDLS and CDR2 YYNGEE. The CDR3 loop spans 17 amino acids. The CDR3 spells CASSVTEGAGGYNEQFF. The CDR3 DNA sequence: TGTGCCAGCAGCGTAACTGAGGGGGCGGGGGGTTACAATGAGCAGTTCTTC.

The chain carries TRBV2 and TRBJ1-6; 9 bases are shared with TRBD1. From germline, CDR1 is SNHLY and CDR2 FYNNEI. V shed 2 bases and J 0 bases; nucleotides not matched to a gene: 2. The CDR3 totals 17 residues. The CDR3 reads CASSESTGGSYNSPLHF. Here the CDR3 DNA reads TGTGCCAGCAGTGAATCGACAGGGGGCTCCTATAATTCACCCCTCCACTTT.

CDR3 DNA sequence: TGTGCCATCAGTGAGGGGACAGGCCAAGAGACCCAGTACTTC. Protein: CAISEGTGQETQYF. The chain links TRBV10-3 to TRBJ2-5, with 8 bases lining up with TRBD1. The CDR3 runs to 14 residues. Trimming at V came to 2 bases and at J to 1 base, leaving 0 bases not matched to a gene. The germline gives CDR1 ENHRY, CDR2 SYGVKD.

The gene calls are TRBV10-2 and TRBJ2-7, with D unresolved. V dropped 7 bases and J dropped 0 bases, with 7 bases sitting between them. The germline V gene encodes CDR1 WSHSY and CDR2 SAAADI. The CDR3 is 12 residues long. The CDR3 DNA reads as TGCGCCAGCAAATCATCCTCCTACGAGCAGTACTTC. Protein sequence: CASKSSSYEQYF.

The chain combines TRBV9 with TRBJ1-3, with 8 bases aligning to TRBD1. V was pared by 0 bases and J by 1 base, with 9 bases of the junction left unmatched. The CDR3 totals 18 residues. Germline V gene data show CDR1 as SGDLS and CDR2 as YYNGEE. CDR3 residues: CASSVGAGRGLSGNTIYF. CDR3 nucleotide sequence: TGTGCCAGCAGCGTAGGTGCTGGCAGGGGGCTTTCTGGAAACACCATATATTTT.

This sequence joins TRBV5-1 and TRBJ1-4; 7 bases agree with TRBD1. CDR1 is SGHRS and CDR2 is YFSETQ in the germline V gene. This CDR3 spans 15 amino acids. The ends lost 3 bases at V and 0 bases at J; junction bases unmatched: 2. Here the CDR3 reads CASSYGTATNEKLFF. CDR3 nucleotide sequence: TGCGCCAGCAGCTACGGGACAGCAACTAATGAAAAACTGTTTTTT.

This CDR3 reads CASSPRVPTGETQYF. For the CDR3, the DNA is TGTGCCAGCAGCCCCCGAGTGCCCACCGGGGAGACCCAGTACTTC. The chain uses TRBV7-2 and TRBJ2-5; D unclear. Trimming stripped 5 bases from V and 5 bases from J, with 18 bases between. Germline CDR1 is SGHTA and CDR2 is FQGNSA. There are 15 residues in the CDR3.

The chain joins TRBV5-1 to TRBJ2-7; TRBD2 agrees at 10 bases. This CDR3 has 20 amino acids. V shed 5 bases, J shed 2 bases, and the junction held 22 bases outside the gene matches. Germline V gives CDR1 SGHRS, CDR2 YFSETQ. The CDR3 protein is CASRLRPGGLAAAPPYEQYF. CDR3 DNA sequence: TGCGCCAGCAGATTGAGGCCGGGAGGACTAGCGGCGGCCCCCCCCTACGAGCAGTACTTC.

CDR3 protein: CASSPKAAPAGYGYTF. In DNA form, the CDR3 reads TGTGCCAGCTCACCAAAGGCAGCACCTGCGGGCTATGGCTACACCTTC. The chain carries TRBV18 and TRBJ1-2; no clear D gene. The CDR3 is 16 residues long. Trimming pared 2 bases from V and 4 bases from J, leaving 17 bases between. CDR1 is KGHSH, CDR2 LQKENI, per germline.

J is TRBJ2-7 and V is TRBV7-2, with a tentative D call TRBD1 (6 bases). The germline gives CDR1 SGHTA, CDR2 FQGNSA. The CDR3 length is 14 residues. With 3 bases removed from V and 3 bases from J, the gap between germline ends came to 12 bases. The CDR3 loop is CASSLMGQNYEQYF. The CDR3 DNA is TGTGCCAGCAGCTTGATGGGACAAAACTACGAGCAGTACTTC.